The source of this T cell receptor (beta chain) is a study of T-cell memory formation after mild COVID-19. TCRdb re-derived calls from the 5' RACE reads in MiXCR, one entry per CDR3 protein. The sample contains about 200,000 distinct CDR3 sequences, over 9.5% of which appear only once. The clonotype was recovered from a man aged 18 to 29 who had mild COVID-19 (a few samples of this study predate the infection). Cell type and time point are not known. Sequences were obtained from PBMCs or a T cell subset sorted from them (not recorded which).

CDR3 residues: CASSWGQENEQFF. As DNA, the CDR3 is TGTGCCAGCAGTTGGGGACAGGAGAATGAGCAGTTCTTC. The rearrangement joins TRBV6-2 or TRBV6-3 to TRBJ2-1; 8 positions agree with TRBD1. The CDR3 has 13 residues. CDR1 is MNHEY and CDR2 is SVGEGT in the germline V gene. J lost 7 bases, V lost 4 bases, and 3 bases had no gene match.